A single sample gave rise to the 4 T cell receptor beta chains below, sequenced in a study of cytomegalovirus exposure and HLA in healthy donors. TCRdb keeps only in-frame clones here, not all; method: immunoSEQ multiplex PCR. The sample has 45,000 to 65,000 clones, approximately 89% seen once. The sequenced material came from PBMCs. These receptors all stem from a woman aged 18-30 years in good health and CMV-seropositive.

The gene calls are TRBV4-3 and TRBJ2-7; TRBD2 matches 10 bases. V trimming: 1 base; J trimming: 2 bases; junction bases outside the gene matches: 2. CDR1 and CDR2 (germline): LGHNA, YSLEER. This CDR3 comprises 15 residues. Here the CDR3 reads CASSQALAGAYEQYF. The CDR3 coding sequence is TGCGCCAGCAGCCAAGCCCTAGCGGGGGCCTACGAGCAGTACTTC.

This clone showed up just once. This chain links TRBV20-1 with TRBJ2-3, with TRBD2 identical over 7 bases. Germline assignment: CDR1 DFQATT and CDR2 SNEGSKA (reference sequence). J lost 6 bases, V lost 6 bases, and 0 bases had no gene match. The CDR3 has 10 residues. CDR3: CSAGGDTQYF. As DNA, the CDR3 is TGCAGTGCGGGAGGGGATACGCAGTATTTT.

The CDR3 DNA sequence: TGTGCCAGCAGCCCCCAGGGGGTGTCTGGAAACACCATATATTTT. Its protein product is CASSPQGVSGNTIYF. V gene TRBV13 combines with J gene TRBJ1-3, with 7 bases identical to TRBD1. With 5 bases clipped from V and 1 base from J, the junction kept 5 bases outside the gene matches. CDR1 is PRHDT and CDR2 is FYEKMQ in the germline V gene (reference sequence). CDR3 length: 15 amino acids.

The V gene is TRBV29-1, the J gene TRBJ2-1; tentatively, D is TRBD1 (6 bases). Trimming stripped 6 bases from V and 0 bases from J, with 18 bases between. The V gene's germline CDR1 is SQVTM and CDR2 ANQGSEA. This CDR3 contains 16 residues. CDR3 region: CSVSGVRGGSYNEQFF. The CDR3 DNA reads TGCAGCGTGTCAGGGGTACGGGGCGGCTCCTACAATGAGCAGTTCTTC.